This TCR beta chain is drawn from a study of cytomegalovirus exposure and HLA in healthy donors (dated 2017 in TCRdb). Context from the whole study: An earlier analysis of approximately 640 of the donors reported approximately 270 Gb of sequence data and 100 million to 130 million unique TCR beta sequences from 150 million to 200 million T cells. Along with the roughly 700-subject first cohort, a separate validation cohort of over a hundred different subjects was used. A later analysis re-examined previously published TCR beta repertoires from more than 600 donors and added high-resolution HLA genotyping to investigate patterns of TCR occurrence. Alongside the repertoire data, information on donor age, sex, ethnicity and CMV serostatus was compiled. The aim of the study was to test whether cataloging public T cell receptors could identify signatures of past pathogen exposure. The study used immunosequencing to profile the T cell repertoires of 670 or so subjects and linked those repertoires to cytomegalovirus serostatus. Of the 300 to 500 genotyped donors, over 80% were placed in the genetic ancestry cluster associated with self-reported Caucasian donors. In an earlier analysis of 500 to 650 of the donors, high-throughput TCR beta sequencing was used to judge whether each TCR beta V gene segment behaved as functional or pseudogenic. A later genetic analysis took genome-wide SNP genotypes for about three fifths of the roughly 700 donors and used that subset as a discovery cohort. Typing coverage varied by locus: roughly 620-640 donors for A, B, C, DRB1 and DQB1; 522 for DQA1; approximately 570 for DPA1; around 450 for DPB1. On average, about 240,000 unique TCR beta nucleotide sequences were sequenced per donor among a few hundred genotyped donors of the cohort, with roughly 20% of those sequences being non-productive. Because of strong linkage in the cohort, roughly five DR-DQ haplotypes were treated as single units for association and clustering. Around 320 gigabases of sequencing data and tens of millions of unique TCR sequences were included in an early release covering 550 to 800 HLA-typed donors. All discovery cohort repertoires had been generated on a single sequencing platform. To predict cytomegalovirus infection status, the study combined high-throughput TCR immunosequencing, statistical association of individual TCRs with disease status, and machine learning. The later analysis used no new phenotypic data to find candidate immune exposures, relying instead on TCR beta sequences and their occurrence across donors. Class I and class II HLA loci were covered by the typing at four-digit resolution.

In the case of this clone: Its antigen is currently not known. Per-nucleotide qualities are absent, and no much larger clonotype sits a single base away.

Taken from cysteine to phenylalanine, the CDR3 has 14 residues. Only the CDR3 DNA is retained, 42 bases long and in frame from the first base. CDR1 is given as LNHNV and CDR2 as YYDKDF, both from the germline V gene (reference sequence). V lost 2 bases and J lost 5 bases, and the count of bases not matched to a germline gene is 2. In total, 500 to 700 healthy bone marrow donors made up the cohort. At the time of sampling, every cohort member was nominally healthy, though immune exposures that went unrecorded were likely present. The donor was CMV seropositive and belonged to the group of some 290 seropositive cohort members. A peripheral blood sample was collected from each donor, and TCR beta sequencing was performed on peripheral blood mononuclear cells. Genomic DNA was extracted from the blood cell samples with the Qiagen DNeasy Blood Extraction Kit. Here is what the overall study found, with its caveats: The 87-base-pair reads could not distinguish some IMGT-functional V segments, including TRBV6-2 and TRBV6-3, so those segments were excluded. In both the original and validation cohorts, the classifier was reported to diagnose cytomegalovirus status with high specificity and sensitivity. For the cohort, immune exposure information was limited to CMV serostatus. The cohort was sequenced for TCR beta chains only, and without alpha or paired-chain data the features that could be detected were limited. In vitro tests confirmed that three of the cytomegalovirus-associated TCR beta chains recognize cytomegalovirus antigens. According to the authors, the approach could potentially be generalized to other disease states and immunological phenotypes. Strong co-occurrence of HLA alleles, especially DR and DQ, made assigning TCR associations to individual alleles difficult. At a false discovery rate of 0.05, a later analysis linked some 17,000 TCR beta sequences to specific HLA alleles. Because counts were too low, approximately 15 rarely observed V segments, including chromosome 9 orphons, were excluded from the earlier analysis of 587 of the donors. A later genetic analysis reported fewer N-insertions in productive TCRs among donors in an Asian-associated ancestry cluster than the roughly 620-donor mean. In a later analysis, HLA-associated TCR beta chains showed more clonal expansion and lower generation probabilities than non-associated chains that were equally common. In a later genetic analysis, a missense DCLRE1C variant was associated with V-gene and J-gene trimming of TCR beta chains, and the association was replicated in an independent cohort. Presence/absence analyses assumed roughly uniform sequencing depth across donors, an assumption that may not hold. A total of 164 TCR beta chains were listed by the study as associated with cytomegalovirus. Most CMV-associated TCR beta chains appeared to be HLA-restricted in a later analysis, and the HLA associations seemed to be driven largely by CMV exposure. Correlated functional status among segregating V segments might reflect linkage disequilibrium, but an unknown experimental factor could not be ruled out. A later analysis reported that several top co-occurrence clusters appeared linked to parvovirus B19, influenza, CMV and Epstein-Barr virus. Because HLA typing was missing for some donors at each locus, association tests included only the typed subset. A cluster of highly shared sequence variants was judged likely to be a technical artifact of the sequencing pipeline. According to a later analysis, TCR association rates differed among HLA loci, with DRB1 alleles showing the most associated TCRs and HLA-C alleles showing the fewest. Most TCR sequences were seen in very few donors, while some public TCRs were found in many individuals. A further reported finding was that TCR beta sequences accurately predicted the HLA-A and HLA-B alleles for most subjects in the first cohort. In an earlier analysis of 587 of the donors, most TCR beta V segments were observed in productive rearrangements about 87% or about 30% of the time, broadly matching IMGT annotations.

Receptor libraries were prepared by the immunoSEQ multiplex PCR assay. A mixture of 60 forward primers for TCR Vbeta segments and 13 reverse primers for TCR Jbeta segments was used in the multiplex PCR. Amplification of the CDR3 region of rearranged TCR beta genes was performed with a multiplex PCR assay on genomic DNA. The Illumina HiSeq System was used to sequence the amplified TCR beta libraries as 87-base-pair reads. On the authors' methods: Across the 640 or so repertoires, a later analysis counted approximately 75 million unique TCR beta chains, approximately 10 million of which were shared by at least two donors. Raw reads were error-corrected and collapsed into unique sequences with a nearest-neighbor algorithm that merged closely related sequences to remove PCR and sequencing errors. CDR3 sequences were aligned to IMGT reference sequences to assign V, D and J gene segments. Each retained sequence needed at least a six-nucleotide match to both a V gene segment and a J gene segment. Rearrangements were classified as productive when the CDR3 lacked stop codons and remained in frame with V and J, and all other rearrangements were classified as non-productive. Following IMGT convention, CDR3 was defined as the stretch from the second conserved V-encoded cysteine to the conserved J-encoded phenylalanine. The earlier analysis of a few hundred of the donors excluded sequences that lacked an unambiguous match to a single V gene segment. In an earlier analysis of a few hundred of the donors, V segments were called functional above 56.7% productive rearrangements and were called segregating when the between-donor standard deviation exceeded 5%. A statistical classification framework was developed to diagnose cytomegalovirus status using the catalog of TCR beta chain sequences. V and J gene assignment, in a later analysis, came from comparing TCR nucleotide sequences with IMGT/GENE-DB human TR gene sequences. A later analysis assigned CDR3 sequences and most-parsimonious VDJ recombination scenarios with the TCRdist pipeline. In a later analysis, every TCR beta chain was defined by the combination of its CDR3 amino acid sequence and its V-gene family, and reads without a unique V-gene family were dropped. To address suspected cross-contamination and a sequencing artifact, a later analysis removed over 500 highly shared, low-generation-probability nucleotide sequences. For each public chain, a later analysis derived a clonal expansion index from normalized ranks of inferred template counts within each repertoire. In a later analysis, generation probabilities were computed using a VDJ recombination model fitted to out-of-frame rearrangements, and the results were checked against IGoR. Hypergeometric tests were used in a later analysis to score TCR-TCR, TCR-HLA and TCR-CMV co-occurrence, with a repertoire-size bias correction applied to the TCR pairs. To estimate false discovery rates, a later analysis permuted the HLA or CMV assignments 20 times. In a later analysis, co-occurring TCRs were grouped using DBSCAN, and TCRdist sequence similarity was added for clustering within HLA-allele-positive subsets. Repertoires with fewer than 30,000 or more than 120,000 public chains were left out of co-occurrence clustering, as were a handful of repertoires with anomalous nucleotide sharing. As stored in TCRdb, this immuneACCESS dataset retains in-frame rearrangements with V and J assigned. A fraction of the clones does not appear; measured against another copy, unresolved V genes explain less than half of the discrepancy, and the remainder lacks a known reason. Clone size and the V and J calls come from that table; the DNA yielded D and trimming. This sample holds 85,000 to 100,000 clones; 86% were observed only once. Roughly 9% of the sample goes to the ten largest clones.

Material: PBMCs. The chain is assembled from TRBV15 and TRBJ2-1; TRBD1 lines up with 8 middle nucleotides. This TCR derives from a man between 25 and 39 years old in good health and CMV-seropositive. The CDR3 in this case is CATSRLDRDNEQFF. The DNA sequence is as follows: TGTGCCACCAGCAGATTGGACAGGGACAATGAGCAGTTCTTC.